This passage covers 2 T cell receptor beta chains from one sample sequenced in a study of graft-versus-host responses after intestinal transplantation. Produced via immunoSEQ multiplex PCR; TCRdb's table is partial and in-frame only. The table lists about 120,000 clones, roughly 93% of them singletons, with roughly 0.11% in the top ten. For these TCRs, the target antigens are not known. Sequenced material: unstimulated CD4+ T cells sorted from spleen or lymph node cells, taken before intestinal transplant. The receptors come from a human donor who received an intestinal transplant.

The CDR3 nucleotides read TGTGCCAGCAGGGGGTCTGGAAACACCATATATTTT. Translating gives CASRGSGNTIYF. The rearrangement uses TRBV6-6 and TRBJ1-3; D is unclear. Germline loops: CDR1 MNHNY, CDR2 SVGAGI (reference sequence). V lost 6 bases and J lost 1, with 4 bases in between. This CDR3 is 12 amino acids long.

The rearrangement uses TRBV5-4 and TRBJ2-1, with D possibly matching TRBD2 (5 bases). Germline V gene data show CDR1 as SGHNT and CDR2 as YYREEE (reference sequence). V lost 7 bases and J lost 0, with 14 bases in between. This CDR3 has 15 amino acids. The CDR3 region has the DNA TGTGCCAGCTCCTCTAGCCGGAGCTCCTACAATGAGCAGTTCTTC. It is translated as CASSSSRSSYNEQFF. Supplemented by reference TRBV5-4 and TRBJ2-1, the full variable domain reads ETGVTQSPTHLIKTRGQQVTLRCSSQSGHNTVSWYQQALGQGPQFIFQYYREEENGRGNFPPRFSGLQFPNYSSELNVNALELDDSALYLCASSSSRSSYNEQFFGPGTRLTVL.